These 29 T cell receptor beta chains originate from one sample sequenced in a study of blood T cell repertoires in COVID-19. This table comes from immunoSEQ multiplex PCR, and its TCRdb copy is limited to in-frame clones, with some not included. The table has fewer than 300,000 clones, approximately 85% seen once. The sample comprised peripheral blood. The receptors here all came from a middle-aged man with active or convalescent COVID-19.

V usage is TRBV28 and J usage is TRBJ1-4; D perhaps matches TRBD1 (5 bases). This CDR3 has 15 residues. Deletions cut 6 bases from V and 8 bases from J, with 19 bases between. Germline loops: CDR1 MDHEN, CDR2 SYDVKM. The CDR3 DNA reads TGTGCCAGCAGCTCTGGACAACAGAGAGGCGAAAAACTGTTTTTT. It is translated as CASSSGQQRGEKLFF. Supplemented by reference TRBV28 and TRBJ1-4, the full variable domain reads DVKVTQSSRYLVKRTGEKVFLECVQDMDHENMFWYRQDPGLGLRLIYFSYDVKMKEKGDIPEGYSVSREKKERFSLILESASTNQTSMYLCASSSGQQRGEKLFFGSGTQLSVL.

This clone was counted once. The CDR3 spells CASSPGTGGTDTQYF. CDR3 coding DNA: TGTGCCAGCAGCCCCGGGACAGGGGGCACAGATACGCAGTATTTT. This chain connects TRBV7-3 to TRBJ2-3, with 10 bases fitting TRBD1. V was pared by 5 bases and J by 1 base, with 3 bases of the junction left unmatched. Germline V gene sequence: CDR1 SGHTA, CDR2 FQGTGA. This CDR3 is built from 15 residues.

Only a few counts were recorded for this clone. This sequence joins TRBV28 and TRBJ1-4; D is unclear. In germline, CDR1 is MDHEN, CDR2 SYDVKM. This CDR3 has 16 amino acids. V was shortened by 3 bases and J by 8 bases, with 19 bases between the two germline ends. The CDR3 sequence: CASSFSGVLVGEKLFF. The DNA for the CDR3 is TGTGCCAGCAGTTTCTCCGGGGTGTTGGTAGGAGAAAAACTGTTTTTT.

J is TRBJ2-7 and V is TRBV16; 7 nucleotides match TRBD2. The CDR3 covers 13 residues. Germline CDR1 KGHSY, CDR2 FQNENV. V shed 1 base and J 7 bases; nucleotides not matched to a gene: 4. The CDR3 coding sequence is TGTGCCAGCAGCCAATGGGAGGGAGGTGAGCAGTACTTC. It translates to CASSQWEGGEQYF.

This clone was seen only a few times. The chain links TRBV27 to TRBJ1-2; 9 nucleotides align to TRBD1. Unmatched junction bases numbered 6, after V lost 8 bases and J lost 8 bases. CDR1 and CDR2 (germline): MNHEY, SMNVEV (reference sequence). The CDR3 is 12 residues long. CDR3 sequence reads: CASRTGVGGYTF. The DNA for the CDR3 is TGTGCCAGCCGGACAGGGGTGGGAGGCTACACCTTC.

The CDR3 here is CASSSQDPGQGVLNIQYF. CDR3 nucleotide sequence: TGTGCCAGCAGCTCCCAGGACCCGGGACAGGGAGTTCTTAACATTCAGTACTTC. V and J are TRBV3-1 (or the pseudogene TRBV3-2) and TRBJ2-4, with TRBD1 matching over 9 bases. The CDR3 is made up of 18 amino acids. Unmatched junction bases numbered 18, after V lost 5 bases and J lost 7 bases. Germline V gives CDR1 LGHDT, CDR2 YNNKEL (reference sequence).

This chain links TRBV24-1 with TRBJ2-1; perhaps TRBD2 as D (5 bases). The CDR3 is made up of 14 amino acids. V was shortened by 6 bases and J by 12 bases, with 20 bases between the two germline ends. Germline loops: CDR1 KGHDR, CDR2 SFDVKD. Here the CDR3 reads CATSNSDYNEWQFF. The DNA for the CDR3 is TGTGCCACCAGTAACTCAGACTACAATGAGTGGCAGTTCTTC.

Regarding this clone: A junction end diverges from the germline sequence, so it may reflect a read error. Other DNA sequences in the same sample also yield this CDR3. V and J are TRBV18 and TRBJ2-4, with a weak D call TRBD1 (6 bases). The CDR3 sequence is 14 residues long. Germline CDR1 is KGHSH and CDR2 is LQKENI. This CDR3 is CASSPIPGQSIQYF. The CDR3 DNA reads TGTGCCAGCTCACCAATTCCCGGACAGAGCATTCAGTATTTC.

This clone was seen a few times. The CDR3 DNA sequence: TGTGCCAGCAGCTTGGGAGCGGGAGGTGAGGGAGATACGCAGTATTTT. Translated, it gives CASSLGAGGEGDTQYF. The chain couples TRBV5-5 to TRBJ2-3, with 9 nucleotides matching TRBD2. This CDR3 spans 16 amino acids. Germline V lookup: CDR1 SGHKS, CDR2 YYEKEE (reference sequence). Trimming cost V 0 bases and J 5 bases; bases outside gene matches: 7.

The gene calls are TRBV6-6 and TRBJ2-7, with D perhaps matching TRBD2 (6 bases). Germline V gene data show CDR1 as MNHNY and CDR2 as SVGAGI (reference sequence). The CDR3 spans 14 residues. The V gene lost 0 bases and the J gene lost 5 bases, with 11 bases spanning the gap. The CDR3 DNA follows: TGTGCCAGCAGTTACTCAAGGGACTTCCACGAGCAGTACTTC. Protein sequence: CASSYSRDFHEQYF.

V and J are TRBV4-2 and TRBJ2-1; D is unresolved. This CDR3 has 15 residues. Germline assignment: CDR1 LGHNA and CDR2 YNFKEQ. Trimming stripped 0 bases from V and 4 bases from J, with 10 bases between. The CDR3 is CASSQDWASYNEQFF. CDR3 bases: TGTGCCAGCAGCCAAGACTGGGCCAGTTACAATGAGCAGTTCTTC.

The chain combines TRBV7-6 with TRBJ2-1, with TRBD2 matching 10 bases. Looked up from germline, CDR1 is SGHVS and CDR2 is FNYEAQ. The CDR3 sequence is 16 residues long. V lost 4 bases and J lost 8; bases outside the gene matches: 11. In DNA, the CDR3 is TGTGCCAGCAGCTCAGTAGCGGGAGGAGACGGGGATGAGCAGTTCTTC. Residues: CASSSVAGGDGDEQFF.

The chain employs TRBV19 and TRBJ2-7; D is possibly TRBD1 (6 bases). Germline CDR1 is LNHDA and CDR2 is SQIVND (reference sequence). This CDR3 spans 18 amino acids. The V and J ends lost 5 bases and 0 bases respectively, with 23 bases between them. This CDR3 is CASSPSIFDTGISYEQYF. CDR3 DNA sequence: TGTGCCAGTAGTCCCAGTATTTTCGATACAGGGATCTCCTACGAGCAGTACTTC.

This clone was picked up one time. The chain combines TRBV10-3 with TRBJ1-1, with D perhaps TRBD1 (5 bases). Germline loops: CDR1 ENHRY, CDR2 SYGVKD. There are 13 residues in the CDR3. Trimming removed 7 bases from V and 0 bases from J, with 9 bases in between. CDR3 sequence (DNA): TGTGCCATCAAGATGGACATGAACACTGAAGCTTTCTTT. It codes for CAIKMDMNTEAFF.

The V call is TRBV6-2 or TRBV6-3, the J call TRBJ1-5; no reliable D call. The CDR3 is made up of 11 amino acids. Trimming stripped 4 bases from V and 10 bases from J, with 8 bases between. The germline V gene encodes CDR1 MNHEY and CDR2 SVGEGT. CDR3 amino acids: CASSSGNPQHF. The CDR3 bases are TGTGCCAGCAGTTCGGGTAATCCCCAGCATTTT.

The rearrangement joins TRBV10-2 to TRBJ1-1; the D gene is possibly TRBD1 (5 bases). This CDR3 has 13 amino acids. The germline V and J ends were trimmed by 7 bases and 0 bases, with 9 bases remaining between them. The germline V gene encodes CDR1 WSHSY and CDR2 SAAADI. This CDR3 reads CASTQTVNTEAFF. The CDR3 bases are TGCGCCAGCACCCAGACAGTGAACACTGAAGCTTTCTTT.

V usage is TRBV11-2 and J usage is TRBJ2-1; 11 bases align to TRBD2. The CDR3 loop spans 16 amino acids. Germline V gene data show CDR1 as SGHAT and CDR2 as FQNNGV. The V gene end was trimmed by 1 base and the J gene end by 5 bases; junction bases not matched to a gene: 4. The CDR3 loop reads CASSLVGTSGHNEQFF. CDR3 DNA sequence: TGTGCCAGCAGCTTAGTAGGGACTAGCGGACACAATGAGCAGTTCTTC.

V usage is TRBV3-1 (or the pseudogene TRBV3-2) and J usage is TRBJ1-1; 11 nucleotides agree with TRBD1. The junction had 12 bases not matched to a gene; V was cut back by 4 bases and J by 5 bases. Germline V gene lookup returns CDR1 LGHDT and CDR2 YNNKEL (reference sequence). This CDR3 is built from 17 residues. The DNA for the CDR3 is TGTGCCAGCAGCCGAAGTCGACCCGGGACAGGGGGGACTGAAGCTTTCTTT. Translating it yields CASSRSRPGTGGTEAFF.

The J gene is TRBJ1-2, the V gene TRBV2; 8 nucleotides line up with TRBD1. CDR3 length: 14 residues. Unmatched junction bases numbered 4, after V lost 5 bases and J lost 2 bases. CDR1 and CDR2 from the germline V gene are SNHLY and FYNNEI. The DNA for the CDR3 is TGTGCCAGCAGTCCGGCAGGGGGCAACTATGGCTACACCTTC. Protein: CASSPAGGNYGYTF.

V usage is TRBV19 and J usage is TRBJ1-2; no reliable D call. With 5 bases removed from V and 4 bases from J, the gap between germline ends came to 14 bases. The CDR3 covers 14 residues. Germline CDR1 LNHDA, CDR2 SQIVND (reference sequence). The CDR3 is CASSRGEATYGYTF. The CDR3 bases are TGTGCCAGTAGTCGGGGTGAGGCCACCTATGGCTACACCTTC.

The chain couples TRBV28 to TRBJ1-1; 11 bases match TRBD1. CDR1 MDHEN and CDR2 SYDVKM come from the germline V gene. The CDR3 runs 15 residues. The V segment lost 1 base and the J segment 3 bases; nucleotides outside the gene matches: 1. This chain's CDR3 is CASSLSGQGDTEAFF. The CDR3, as DNA: TGTGCCAGCAGTTTATCGGGACAGGGGGACACTGAAGCTTTCTTT.

This rearrangement joins TRBV30 to TRBJ1-1, with no clear D. CDR3 length equals 13 residues. With 2 bases removed from V and 0 bases from J, the gap between germline ends came to 7 bases. CDR1 and CDR2 (germline): GTSNPN, SVGIG (reference sequence). The CDR3 region is CAWSYDMNTEAFF. CDR3 in DNA: TGTGCCTGGAGTTACGACATGAACACTGAAGCTTTCTTT. The whole variable domain, remainder taken from reference TRBV30 and TRBJ1-1, is SQTIHQWPATLVQPVGSPLSLECTVEGTSNPNLYWYRQAAGRGLQLLFYSVGIGQISSEVPQNLSASRPQDRQFILSSKKLLLSDSGFYLCAWSYDMNTEAFFGQGTRLTVV.

The rearrangement uses TRBV27 and TRBJ1-1; TRBD1 might be the D (6 bases). Trimming took off 4 bases at V and 1 base at J, with 19 bases between the two ends. CDR3 length: 17 amino acids. Germline loops: CDR1 MNHEY, CDR2 SMNVEV (reference sequence). The CDR3 DNA is TGTGCCAGCAGTTCGCATCCAGGGAGGGGGACGAACACTGAAGCTTTCTTT. Amino acids: CASSSHPGRGTNTEAFF.

This rearrangement joins TRBV15 to TRBJ1-2, with no clear D. V gave up 5 bases and J gave up 4 bases, with 11 bases separating them. The germline gives CDR1 LNHNV, CDR2 YYDKDF (reference sequence). This CDR3 is 13 amino acids long. CDR3 loop: CATSWRQPYGYTF. CDR3 coding DNA: TGTGCCACCAGCTGGCGACAACCCTATGGCTACACCTTC.

This clone has just one count. This chain links TRBV30 with TRBJ1-3; D remains ambiguous. V was pared by 7 bases and J by 0 bases, with 13 bases between. CDR1 and CDR2 (germline): GTSNPN, SVGIG (reference sequence). The CDR3 extends over 14 amino acids. CDR3 residues: CALGLQLSGNTIYF. CDR3 coding DNA: TGTGCCTTAGGACTGCAGCTCTCTGGAAACACCATATATTTT. Complete variable domain (other parts from reference TRBV30 and TRBJ1-3): SQTIHQWPATLVQPVGSPLSLECTVEGTSNPNLYWYRQAAGRGLQLLFYSVGIGQISSEVPQNLSASRPQDRQFILSSKKLLLSDSGFYLCALGLQLSGNTIYFGEGSWLTVV.

The chain combines TRBV6-5 with TRBJ1-1; no firm D call. This CDR3 region has 16 residues. From germline, CDR1 is MNHEY and CDR2 SVGAGI. Trimming removed 0 bases from V and 0 bases from J, with 11 bases in between. CDR3 sequence reads: CASSYSGGSLNTEAFF. CDR3 bases: TGTGCCAGCAGTTACTCGGGAGGGTCCCTGAACACTGAAGCTTTCTTT.

This chain joins TRBV7-3 and TRBJ2-3; a possible D gene is TRBD2 (6 bases). Per germline, CDR1 SGHTA and CDR2 FQGTGA. Trimming took off 1 base at V and 2 bases at J, with 13 bases between the two ends. The CDR3 loop spans 16 amino acids. The CDR3 loop reads CASSLNPAGPTDTQYF. The CDR3 nucleotides read TGTGCCAGCAGCTTAAATCCTGCGGGACCCACAGATACGCAGTATTTT.

J is TRBJ2-2 and V is TRBV7-9; 9 bases match TRBD2. Germline assignment: CDR1 SEHNR and CDR2 FQNEAQ (reference sequence). The CDR3 runs to 15 residues. Trimming at V came to 5 bases and at J to 6 bases, leaving 7 bases not matched to a gene. The chain's CDR3 is CASSNGGRDPGELFF. CDR3 nucleotide sequence: TGTGCCAGCAGCAACGGCGGGAGGGACCCCGGGGAGCTGTTTTTT.

The J gene is TRBJ2-3, the V gene TRBV4-1, with a possible D match to TRBD2 (5 bases). Germline CDR1 and CDR2: MGHRA and YSYEKL. V lost 4 bases to trimming and J lost 3 bases, with 14 bases between them. The CDR3 loop spans 15 amino acids. DNA for the CDR3: TGCGCCAGCAGCCGCGAAGGTCGGGAAACAGATACGCAGTATTTT. Its protein product is CASSREGRETDTQYF.